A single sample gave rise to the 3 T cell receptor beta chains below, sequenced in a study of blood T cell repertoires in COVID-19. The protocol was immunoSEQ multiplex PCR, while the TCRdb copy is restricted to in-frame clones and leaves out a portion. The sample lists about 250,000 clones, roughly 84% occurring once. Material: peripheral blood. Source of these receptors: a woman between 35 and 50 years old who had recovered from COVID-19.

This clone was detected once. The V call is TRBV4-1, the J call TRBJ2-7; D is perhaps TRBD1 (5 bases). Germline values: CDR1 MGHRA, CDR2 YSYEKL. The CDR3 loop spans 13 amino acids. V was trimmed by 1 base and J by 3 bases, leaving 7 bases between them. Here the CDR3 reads CASSQGDSYEQYF. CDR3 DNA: TGCGCCAGCAGCCAAGGAGACAGCTACGAGCAGTACTTC.

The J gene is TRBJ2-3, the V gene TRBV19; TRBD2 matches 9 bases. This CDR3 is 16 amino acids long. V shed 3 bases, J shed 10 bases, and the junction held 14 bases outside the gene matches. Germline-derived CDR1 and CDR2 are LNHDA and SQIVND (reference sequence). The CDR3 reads CASSIRLAGADQAQYF. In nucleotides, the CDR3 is TGTGCCAGTAGTATCAGATTAGCGGGGGCCGATCAGGCGCAGTATTTT.

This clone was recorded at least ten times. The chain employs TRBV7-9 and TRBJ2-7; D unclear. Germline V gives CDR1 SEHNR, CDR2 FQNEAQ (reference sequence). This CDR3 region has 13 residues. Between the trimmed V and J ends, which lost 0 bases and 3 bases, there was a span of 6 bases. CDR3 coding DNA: TGTGCCAGCAGCTTAGCGACGGGCTACGAGCAGTACTTC. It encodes CASSLATGYEQYF.